These 16 T cell receptor beta chains share one sample of origin, sequenced in a study of T cell responses to AZD1222 COVID-19 vaccine. Assay used: immunoSEQ multiplex PCR; TCRdb lists only in-frame clones, some missing. The sample yields about 170,000 clones, around nine tenths seen once. The specimen comprised peripheral blood, sampled on day 0 of AZD1222 vaccination. The receptor set was obtained from an adult in good health.

This chain links TRBV19 with TRBJ2-2; unclear D gene. With 5 bases removed from V and 6 bases from J, the gap between germline ends came to 7 bases. CDR1 is LNHDA and CDR2 is SQIVND in the germline V gene (reference sequence). The CDR3 runs to 12 residues. CDR3 in amino acids: CASSYRAGELFF. CDR3 coding DNA: TGTGCCAGTAGTTACCGGGCCGGGGAGCTGTTTTTT.

The V gene is TRBV5-1, the J gene TRBJ2-2; the match to TRBD2 covers 12 bases. This CDR3 has 16 residues. The V gene end was trimmed by 2 bases and the J gene end by 3 bases; junction bases not matched to a gene: 2. Germline V lookup: CDR1 SGHRS, CDR2 YFSETQ. CDR3 nucleotide sequence: TGCGCCAGCAGCTTACTAGCGGGAGGAGACACCGGGGAGCTGTTTTTT. Translating gives CASSLLAGGDTGELFF.

The chain links TRBV4-3 to TRBJ2-3; D unresolved. CDR1 is LGHNA and CDR2 is YSLEER in the germline V gene. This CDR3 is 16 amino acids long. V lost 0 bases, J lost 1 base, and 11 bases lay in between. Written as DNA, the CDR3 is TGCGCCAGCAGCCAAGATGACTTAGCCGGCACAGATACGCAGTATTTT. It specifies CASSQDDLAGTDTQYF.

The rearrangement links TRBV11-3 to TRBJ2-4, with TRBD2 matching 11 bases. This CDR3 comprises 21 residues. The V and J ends lost 0 bases and 0 bases, in that order; junction bases with no gene match: 13. CDR1 and CDR2 (germline): SGHNT, YENEEA. CDR3 loop: CASSLEEVGTSGFLAKNIQYF. The CDR3 DNA is TGTGCCAGCAGCTTAGAAGAGGTCGGGACTAGCGGTTTCCTAGCCAAAAACATTCAGTACTTC.

J is TRBJ1-6 and V is TRBV5-1; no definite D call. Trimming stripped 0 bases from V and 10 bases from J, with 11 bases between. In germline, CDR1 is SGHRS, CDR2 YFSETQ. CDR3 size: 14 residues. CDR3 protein: CASSLAPSGSPLHF. The CDR3 DNA is TGCGCCAGCAGCTTGGCCCCCAGCGGGTCACCCCTCCACTTT.

This CDR3 is CASRGTGTEKNNYGYTF. The CDR3 region has the DNA TGTGCCAGCAGGGGTACCGGGACAGAAAAGAATAACTATGGCTACACCTTC. This chain links TRBV5-8 with TRBJ1-2; 7 bases map to TRBD1. This CDR3 has 17 residues. Looked up from germline, CDR1 is SGHTS and CDR2 is YDEGEE. V was clipped by 5 bases and J by 1 base; unmatched bases: 14.

The V and J genes are TRBV6-5 and TRBJ1-2, with D hard to call. Germline loops: CDR1 MNHEY, CDR2 SVGAGI. The CDR3 spans 14 residues. V shed 0 bases and J shed 7 bases, with 12 bases lying between them. CDR3 protein: CASSYSEGWRGYTF. CDR3 DNA sequence: TGTGCCAGCAGTTACTCGGAGGGTTGGCGTGGCTACACCTTC.

This clone showed up just once. The rearrangement joins TRBV30 to TRBJ1-5; 9 bases are a match to TRBD1. V trimming: 3 bases; J trimming: 4 bases; junction bases outside the gene matches: 10. In germline, CDR1 is GTSNPN, CDR2 SVGIG (reference sequence). This CDR3 contains 16 residues. The DNA of the CDR3 is TGTGCCTGGAGCGGACAGGGGAATTTGAGGAATCAGCCCCAGCATTTT. It encodes CAWSGQGNLRNQPQHF. Complete variable domain (other parts from reference TRBV30 and TRBJ1-5): SQTIHQWPATLVQPVGSPLSLECTVEGTSNPNLYWYRQAAGRGLQLLFYSVGIGQISSEVPQNLSASRPQDRQFILSSKKLLLSDSGFYLCAWSGQGNLRNQPQHFGDGTRLSIL.

The chain recombines TRBV6-5 with TRBJ1-2, with D tentatively TRBD1 (5 bases). From germline, CDR1 is MNHEY and CDR2 SVGAGI. Deletions cut 2 bases from V and 4 bases from J, with 14 bases between. This CDR3 contains 15 residues. Here the CDR3 DNA reads TGTGCCAGCAGTTACGATCCGGGGCCGACCTATGGCTACACCTTC. It yields the protein CASSYDPGPTYGYTF.

J is TRBJ2-2 and V is TRBV18, with 15 bases fitting TRBD2. The CDR3 spans 18 residues. Trimming at V came to 3 bases and at J to 6 bases, leaving 8 bases not matched to a gene. Germline CDR1 is KGHSH and CDR2 is LQKENI. In nucleotides, the CDR3 is TGTGCCAGCTCACCGAAGGGACTAGCGGGAGGAATTGCCGGGGAGCTGTTTTTT. Protein sequence: CASSPKGLAGGIAGELFF.

Judged by abundance, this clone is medium-sized. V gene TRBV5-1 combines with J gene TRBJ2-2, with TRBD1 identical over 7 bases. Germline lookup yields CDR1 SGHRS and CDR2 YFSETQ. V shed 1 base and J 7 bases; nucleotides not matched to a gene: 7. This CDR3 is built from 15 residues. For the CDR3, the DNA is TGCGCCAGCAGCTTGCTGCCAGCAGGGGGCGGGGAGCTGTTTTTT. It yields the protein CASSLLPAGGGELFF.

This clone was found a few times. Additional DNA sequences in this sample encode the identical CDR3. The chain recombines TRBV12-3 or TRBV12-4 with TRBJ2-5; TRBD1 aligns across 7 bases. The ends lost 3 bases at V and 4 bases at J; junction bases unmatched: 2. CDR3 length equals 13 residues. Here the CDR3 DNA reads TGTGCCAGCAGTTTTTACAGGGGAGAGACCCAGTACTTC. It yields the protein CASSFYRGETQYF.

The chain carries TRBV6-5 and TRBJ1-6; D not resolved. The CDR3 is made up of 14 amino acids. Trimming pared 2 bases from V and 7 bases from J, leaving 9 bases between. Germline V gene lookup returns CDR1 MNHEY and CDR2 SVGAGI. This CDR3 is CASSYGRLNSPLHF. The CDR3 DNA sequence: TGTGCCAGCAGTTACGGGCGATTAAATTCACCCCTCCACTTT.

The chain recombines TRBV5-1 with TRBJ2-7; 7 nucleotides align to TRBD1. V lost 3 bases to trimming and J lost 0 bases; unmatched junction nucleotides: 9. The germline CDR1 and CDR2 sequences are SGHRS and YFSETQ. The CDR3 contains 16 residues. The CDR3 protein is CASSYHTGARSYEQYF. In DNA form, the CDR3 reads TGCGCCAGCAGCTACCATACAGGGGCCCGCTCCTACGAGCAGTACTTC. Full variable domain (rest looked up from reference TRBV5-1 and TRBJ2-7): KAGVTQTPRYLIKTRGQQVTLSCSPISGHRSVSWYQQTPGQGLQFLFEYFSETQRNKGNFPGRFSGRQFSNSRSEMNVSTLELGDSALYLCASSYHTGARSYEQYFGPGTRLTVT.

This sequence joins TRBV18 and TRBJ1-2; D gene uncertain. Trimming stripped 3 bases from V and 5 bases from J, with 10 bases between. The CDR3 spans 13 residues. Looked up from germline, CDR1 is KGHSH and CDR2 is LQKENI. The CDR3 region is CASSPPGPYGYTF. DNA of the CDR3: TGTGCCAGCTCACCCCCCGGTCCTTATGGCTACACCTTC.

The V gene is TRBV4-2, the J gene TRBJ2-7, with 7 bases matching TRBD1. Germline trimming cut 0 bases from V and 1 base from J; bases unmatched to any gene: 12. This CDR3 comprises 18 residues. Per germline, CDR1 LGHNA and CDR2 YNFKEQ. The CDR3 DNA sequence: TGTGCCAGCAGCCAAGAAGGCCCCGGCCAGGGGGTATCCTACGAGCAGTACTTC. This codes for CASSQEGPGQGVSYEQYF.